The clone carrying this T cell receptor beta chain has only a few counts. Unique molecular identifiers were used in preparing the TCRbeta library. A single record per CDR3 protein comes from TCRdb applying MiXCR to the PCR reads. The sample lists under 450,000 distinct CDR3 sequences; about 14% were seen once. The data originate from a study of T-cell reconstitution after alpha-beta-depleted transplantation in children. CDR1 and CDR2 from the germline V gene are SGHKS and YYEKEE (reference sequence). The CDR3 is 16 amino acids. Losses at the gene ends were 1 base for V and 7 bases for J; bases not matched to a gene: 9.

The chain links TRBV5-5 to TRBJ2-2; 8 nucleotides align to TRBD1. The receptor comes from a human donor who donated a stem cell graft to a child with Fanconi anemia. The sequencing used PBMCs, collected from the stem cell graft. CDR3 residues: CASSLSQGAVNGELFF. Here the CDR3 DNA reads TGTGCCAGCAGCTTGAGCCAGGGGGCGGTTAACGGGGAGCTGTTTTTT.